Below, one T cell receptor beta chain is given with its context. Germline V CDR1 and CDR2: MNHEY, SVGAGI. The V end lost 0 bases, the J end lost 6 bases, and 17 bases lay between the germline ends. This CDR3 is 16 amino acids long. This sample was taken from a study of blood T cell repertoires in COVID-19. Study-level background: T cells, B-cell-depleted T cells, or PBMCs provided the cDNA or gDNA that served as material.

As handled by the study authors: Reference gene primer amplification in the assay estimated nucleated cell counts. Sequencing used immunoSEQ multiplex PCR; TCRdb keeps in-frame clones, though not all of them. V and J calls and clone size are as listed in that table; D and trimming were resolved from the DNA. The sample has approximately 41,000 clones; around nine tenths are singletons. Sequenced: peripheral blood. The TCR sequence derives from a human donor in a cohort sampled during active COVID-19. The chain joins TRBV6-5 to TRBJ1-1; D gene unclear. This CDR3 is CASSYSGGYDIAEAFF. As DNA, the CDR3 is TGTGCCAGCAGTTACTCGGGAGGCTATGATATAGCTGAAGCTTTCTTT.